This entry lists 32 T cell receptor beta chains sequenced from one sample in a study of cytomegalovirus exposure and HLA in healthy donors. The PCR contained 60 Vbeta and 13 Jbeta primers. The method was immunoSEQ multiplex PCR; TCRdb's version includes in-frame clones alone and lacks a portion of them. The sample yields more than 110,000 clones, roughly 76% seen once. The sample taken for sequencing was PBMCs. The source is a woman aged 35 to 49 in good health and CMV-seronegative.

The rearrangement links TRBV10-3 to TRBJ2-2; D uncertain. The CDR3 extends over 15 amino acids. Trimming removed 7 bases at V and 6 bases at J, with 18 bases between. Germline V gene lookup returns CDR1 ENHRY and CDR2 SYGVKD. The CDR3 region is CAIKVLDSPSGELFF. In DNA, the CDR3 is TGTGCCATCAAGGTCTTAGACTCTCCATCCGGGGAGCTGTTTTTT.

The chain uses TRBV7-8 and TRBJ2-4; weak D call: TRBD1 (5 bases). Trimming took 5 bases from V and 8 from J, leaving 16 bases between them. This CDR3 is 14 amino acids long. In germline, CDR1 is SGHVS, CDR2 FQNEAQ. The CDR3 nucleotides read TGTGCCAGCAGCCTAGACAGTGGGTCGGACATTCAGTACTTC. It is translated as CASSLDSGSDIQYF. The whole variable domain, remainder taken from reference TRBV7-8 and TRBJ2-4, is GAGVSQSPRYKVAKRGQDVALRCDPISGHVSLFWYQQALGQGPEFLTYFQNEAQLDKSGLPSDRFFAERPEGSVSTLKIQRTQQEDSAVYLCASSLDSGSDIQYFGAGTRLSVL.

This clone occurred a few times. In nucleotides, the CDR3 is TGCGCCAGCAGCCAAGATATTCCAGGGGGCTATCAGCCCCAGCATTTT. Residues: CASSQDIPGGYQPQHF. The V and J genes are TRBV4-3 and TRBJ1-5; 8 bases match TRBD1. Germline V gene sequence: CDR1 LGHNA, CDR2 YSLEER. The CDR3 spans 16 residues. V shed 0 bases and J 5 bases; nucleotides not matched to a gene: 6.

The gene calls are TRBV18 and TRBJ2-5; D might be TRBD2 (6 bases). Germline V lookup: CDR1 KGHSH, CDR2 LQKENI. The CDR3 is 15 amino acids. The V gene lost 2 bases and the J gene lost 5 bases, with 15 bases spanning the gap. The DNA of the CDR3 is TGTGCCAGCTCACCAGGCGCGGAGGGGCGGGAGACCCAGTACTTC. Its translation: CASSPGAEGRETQYF.

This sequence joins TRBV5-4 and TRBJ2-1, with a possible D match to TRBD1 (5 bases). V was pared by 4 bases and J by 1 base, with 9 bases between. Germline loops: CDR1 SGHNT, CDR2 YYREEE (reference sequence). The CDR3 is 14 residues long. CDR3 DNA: TGTGCCAGCAGCCCTGACAGTTCCTACAATGAGCAGTTCTTC. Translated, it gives CASSPDSSYNEQFF.

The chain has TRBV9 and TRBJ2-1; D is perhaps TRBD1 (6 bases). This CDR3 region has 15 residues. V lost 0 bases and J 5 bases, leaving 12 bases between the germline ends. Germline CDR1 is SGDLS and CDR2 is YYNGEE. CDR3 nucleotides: TGTGCCAGCAGCGTAGGGGGGCCCGGGAACAATGAGCAGTTCTTC. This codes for CASSVGGPGNNEQFF.

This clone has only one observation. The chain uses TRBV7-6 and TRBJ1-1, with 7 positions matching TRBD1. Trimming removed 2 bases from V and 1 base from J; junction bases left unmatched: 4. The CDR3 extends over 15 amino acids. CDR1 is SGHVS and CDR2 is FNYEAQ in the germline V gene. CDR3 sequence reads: CASSLQTGRNTEAFF. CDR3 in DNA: TGTGCCAGCAGCTTACAGACAGGGAGGAACACTGAAGCTTTCTTT.

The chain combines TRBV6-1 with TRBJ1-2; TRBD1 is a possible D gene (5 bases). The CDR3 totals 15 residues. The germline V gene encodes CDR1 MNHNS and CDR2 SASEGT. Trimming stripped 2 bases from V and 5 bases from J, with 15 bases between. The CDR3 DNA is TGTGCCAGCAGTGAATCCAGGGAAGGTTGGTATGGCTACACCTTC. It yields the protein CASSESREGWYGYTF.

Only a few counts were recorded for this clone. The CDR3 loop is CASSEDRVYEKLFF. In DNA form, the CDR3 reads TGTGCCAGCAGTGAAGACAGAGTCTATGAAAAACTGTTTTTT. This chain joins TRBV6-1 and TRBJ1-4; unclear D gene. The germline gives CDR1 MNHNS, CDR2 SASEGT. V lost 1 base, J lost 6 bases, and 9 bases lay in between. The CDR3 contains 14 residues.

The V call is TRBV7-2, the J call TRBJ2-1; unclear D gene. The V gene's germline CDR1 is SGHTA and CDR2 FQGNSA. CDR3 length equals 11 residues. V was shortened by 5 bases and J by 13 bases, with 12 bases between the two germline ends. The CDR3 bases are TGTGCCAGCAGCCTAGTGGAGACTCAGTTCTTC. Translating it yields CASSLVETQFF.

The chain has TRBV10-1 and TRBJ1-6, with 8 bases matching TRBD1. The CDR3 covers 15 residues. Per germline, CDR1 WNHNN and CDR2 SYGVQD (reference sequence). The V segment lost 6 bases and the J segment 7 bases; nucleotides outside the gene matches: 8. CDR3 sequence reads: CASSETTGDNSPLHF. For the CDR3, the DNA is TGCGCCAGCAGCGAAACGACAGGGGACAATTCACCCCTCCACTTT.

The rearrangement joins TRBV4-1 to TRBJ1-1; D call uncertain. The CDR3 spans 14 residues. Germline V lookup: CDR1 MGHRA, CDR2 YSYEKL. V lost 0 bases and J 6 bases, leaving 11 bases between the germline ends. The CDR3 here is CASSQEASEAEAFF. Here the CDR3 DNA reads TGCGCCAGCAGCCAAGAGGCGTCCGAGGCTGAAGCTTTCTTT.

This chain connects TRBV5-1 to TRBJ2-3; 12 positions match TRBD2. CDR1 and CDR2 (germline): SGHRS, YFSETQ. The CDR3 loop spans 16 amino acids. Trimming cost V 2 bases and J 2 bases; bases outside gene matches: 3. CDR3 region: CASSLLAGGLTDTQYF. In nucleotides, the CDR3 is TGCGCCAGCAGCTTACTAGCGGGGGGACTCACAGATACGCAGTATTTT.

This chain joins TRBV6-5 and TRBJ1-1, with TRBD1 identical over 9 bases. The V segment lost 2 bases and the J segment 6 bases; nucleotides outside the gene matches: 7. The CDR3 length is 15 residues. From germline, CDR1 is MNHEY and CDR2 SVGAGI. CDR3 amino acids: CASSYRGDRVAEAFF. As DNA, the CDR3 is TGTGCCAGCAGTTACCGGGGGGACAGGGTCGCTGAAGCTTTCTTT.

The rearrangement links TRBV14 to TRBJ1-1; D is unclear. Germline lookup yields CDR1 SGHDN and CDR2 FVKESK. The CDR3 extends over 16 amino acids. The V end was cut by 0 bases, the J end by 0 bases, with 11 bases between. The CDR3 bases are TGTGCCAGCAGCCAAGACCAAGACCTAGTGAACACTGAAGCTTTCTTT. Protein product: CASSQDQDLVNTEAFF.

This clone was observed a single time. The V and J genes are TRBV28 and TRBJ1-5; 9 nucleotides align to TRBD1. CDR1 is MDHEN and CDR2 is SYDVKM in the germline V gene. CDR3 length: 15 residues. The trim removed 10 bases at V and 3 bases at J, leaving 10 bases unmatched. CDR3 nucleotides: TGTGCCACTAGACAGGGGGGGGTGCCCAATCAGCCCCAGCATTTT. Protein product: CATRQGGVPNQPQHF.

The CDR3 sequence: CASSLGPGNEQYV. DNA of the CDR3: TGTGCCAGCAGCTTGGGTCCGGGGAACGAGCAGTACGTC. The chain links TRBV13 to TRBJ2-7; TRBD2 might be the D (5 bases). The ends were cut back, 3 bases at V and 5 bases at J, with 11 bases in the middle. The CDR3 is 13 amino acids. The germline V gene encodes CDR1 PRHDT and CDR2 FYEKMQ (reference sequence).

Here the CDR3 reads CASTNTPTYADTQYF. The CDR3, as DNA: TGTGCCAGCACGAATACCCCCACTTATGCAGATACGCAGTATTTT. The chain combines TRBV6-1 with TRBJ2-3; the D is unclear. Deletions cut 7 bases from V and 4 bases from J, with 18 bases between. CDR1 MNHNS and CDR2 SASEGT come from the germline V gene. The CDR3 has 15 amino acids.

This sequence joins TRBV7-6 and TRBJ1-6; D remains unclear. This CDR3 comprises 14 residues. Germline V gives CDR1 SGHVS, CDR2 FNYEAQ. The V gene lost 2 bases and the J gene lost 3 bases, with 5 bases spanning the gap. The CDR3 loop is CASSLSGYNSPLHF. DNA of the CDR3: TGTGCCAGCAGCTTATCGGGCTATAATTCACCCCTCCACTTT.

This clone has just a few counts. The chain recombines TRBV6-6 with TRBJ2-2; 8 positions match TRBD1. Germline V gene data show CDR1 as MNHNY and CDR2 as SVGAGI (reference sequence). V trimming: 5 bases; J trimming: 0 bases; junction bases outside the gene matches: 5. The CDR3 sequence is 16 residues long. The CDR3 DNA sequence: TGTGCCAGCAGTCCCCAGACAGGGGCGAACACCGGGGAGCTGTTTTTT. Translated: CASSPQTGANTGELFF.

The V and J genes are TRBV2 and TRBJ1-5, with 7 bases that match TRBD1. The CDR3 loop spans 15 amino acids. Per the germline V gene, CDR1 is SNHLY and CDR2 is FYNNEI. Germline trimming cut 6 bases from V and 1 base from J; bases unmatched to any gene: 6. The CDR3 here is CASSLRGGSNQPQHF. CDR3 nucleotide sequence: TGTGCCAGCAGCCTGAGAGGGGGCAGCAATCAGCCCCAGCATTTT.

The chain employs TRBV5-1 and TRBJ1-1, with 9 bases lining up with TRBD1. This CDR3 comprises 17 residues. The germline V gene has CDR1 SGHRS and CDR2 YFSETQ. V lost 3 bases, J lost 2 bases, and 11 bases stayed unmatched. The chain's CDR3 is CASSSAGTGSGNTEAFF. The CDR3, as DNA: TGCGCCAGCAGCTCCGCCGGGACAGGGAGTGGAAACACTGAAGCTTTCTTT. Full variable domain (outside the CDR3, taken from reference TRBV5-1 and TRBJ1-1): KAGVTQTPRYLIKTRGQQVTLSCSPISGHRSVSWYQQTPGQGLQFLFEYFSETQRNKGNFPGRFSGRQFSNSRSEMNVSTLELGDSALYLCASSSAGTGSGNTEAFFGQGTRLTVV.

CDR3 nucleotide sequence: TGTGCCAGCAGCCAAGCGGGGGGGGTGACTTCCTACAATGAGCAGTTCTTC. Translated: CASSQAGGVTSYNEQFF. The gene calls are TRBV4-2 and TRBJ2-1; the match to TRBD2 covers 8 bases. Germline-derived CDR1 and CDR2 are LGHNA and YNFKEQ. CDR3 length equals 17 residues. J lost 1 base, V lost 1 base, and 6 bases had no gene match.

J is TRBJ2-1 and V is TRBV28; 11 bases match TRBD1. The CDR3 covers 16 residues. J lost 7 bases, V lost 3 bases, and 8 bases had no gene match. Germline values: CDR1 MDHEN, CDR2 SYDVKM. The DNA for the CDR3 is TGTGCCAGCAGTTTTCCCGGACAGGGGGCTCGGAATGAGCAGTTCTTC. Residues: CASSFPGQGARNEQFF.

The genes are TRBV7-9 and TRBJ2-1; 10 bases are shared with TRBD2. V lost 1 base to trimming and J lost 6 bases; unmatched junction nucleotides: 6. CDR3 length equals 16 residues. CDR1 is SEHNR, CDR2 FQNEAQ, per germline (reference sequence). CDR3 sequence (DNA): TGTGCCAGCAGCTTAGAAGGGCTAGCGGGGGCCAATGAGCAGTTCTTC. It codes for CASSLEGLAGANEQFF.

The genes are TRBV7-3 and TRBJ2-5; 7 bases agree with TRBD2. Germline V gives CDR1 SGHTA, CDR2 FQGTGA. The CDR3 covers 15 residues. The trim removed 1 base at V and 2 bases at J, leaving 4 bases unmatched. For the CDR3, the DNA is TGTGCCAGCAGCTTAATGGGGGGGGAACAAGAGACCCAGTACTTC. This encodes CASSLMGGEQETQYF.

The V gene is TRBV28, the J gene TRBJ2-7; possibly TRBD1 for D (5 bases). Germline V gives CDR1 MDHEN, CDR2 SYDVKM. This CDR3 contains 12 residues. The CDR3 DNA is TGTGCCAGCAGTTTAGCGCAGGGCTCGGTTATTGTC. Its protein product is CASSLAQGSVIV.

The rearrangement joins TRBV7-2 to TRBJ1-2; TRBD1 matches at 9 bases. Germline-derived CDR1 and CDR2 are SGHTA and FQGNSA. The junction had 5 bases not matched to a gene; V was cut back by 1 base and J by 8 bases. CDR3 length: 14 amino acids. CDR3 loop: CASSLEQGAQGYTF. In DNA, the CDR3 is TGTGCCAGCAGCTTAGAACAGGGGGCGCAGGGCTACACCTTC.

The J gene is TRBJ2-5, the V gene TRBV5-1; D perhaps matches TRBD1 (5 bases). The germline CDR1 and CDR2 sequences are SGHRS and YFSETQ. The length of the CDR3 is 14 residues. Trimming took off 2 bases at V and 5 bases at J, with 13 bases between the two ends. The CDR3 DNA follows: TGCGCCAGCAGCTTTCAAAGGGGCCAGGAGACCCAGTACTTC. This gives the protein CASSFQRGQETQYF.

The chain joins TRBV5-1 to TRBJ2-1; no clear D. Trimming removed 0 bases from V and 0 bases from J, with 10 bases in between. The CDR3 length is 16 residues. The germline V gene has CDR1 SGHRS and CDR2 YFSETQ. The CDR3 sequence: CASSLGGSSSYNEQFF. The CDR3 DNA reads TGCGCCAGCAGCTTGGGTGGGTCTAGCTCCTACAATGAGCAGTTCTTC.

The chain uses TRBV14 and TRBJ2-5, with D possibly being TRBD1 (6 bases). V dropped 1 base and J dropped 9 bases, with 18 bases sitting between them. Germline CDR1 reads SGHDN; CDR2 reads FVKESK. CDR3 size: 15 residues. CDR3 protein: CASSQARGPQWAQYF. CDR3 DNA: TGTGCCAGCAGCCAAGCCAGGGGTCCCCAATGGGCCCAGTACTTC.

CDR3 amino acids: CASSLTGSPDTEAFF. The CDR3 DNA reads as TGTGCCAGCAGTTTGACAGGTTCCCCAGACACTGAAGCTTTCTTT. The gene calls are TRBV6-1 and TRBJ1-1, with D possibly matching TRBD1 (6 bases). Germline V CDR1 and CDR2: MNHNS, SASEGT. The CDR3 runs to 15 residues. The ends were cut back, 5 bases at V and 3 bases at J, with 16 bases in the middle.